Listed below are T cell receptor beta chains from one sample, sequenced in a study of T cell responses to AZD1222 COVID-19 vaccine. The table came from immunoSEQ multiplex PCR; TCRdb's copy has only in-frame clones and leaves some out. The sample carries about 88,000 clones, about 92% recorded once. This specimen was peripheral blood, taken on day 0 of AZD1222 vaccination. These receptors were obtained from an adult in good health. CDR3s include the opening cysteine and the closing phenylalanine or tryptophan. Fields, in order: V gene, D gene, clone size, J gene, CDR3 DNA, CDR3 protein. D genes are given only for firm matches. The size field is filled for only some rows; it gives once, few, many or a size class.

V: TRBV5-8
D: NA
size: NA
J: TRBJ2-5
DNA: TGTGCCAGCAGCCCCGACCTGGGGGAGACCCAGTACTTC
CDR3: CASSPDLGETQYF

V: TRBV27
D: NA
size: NA
J: TRBJ2-7
DNA: TGTGCCAGCAGTTACCGGGACCTTCCCTACGAGCAGTACTTC
CDR3: CASSYRDLPYEQYF

V: TRBV13
D: TRBD1
size: few
J: TRBJ2-5
DNA: TGTGCCAGCAGCCAACTCGGGACAGGGGATTTGGAGACCCAGTACTTC
CDR3: CASSQLGTGDLETQYF

V: TRBV27
D: TRBD2
size: NA
J: TRBJ2-1
DNA: TGTGCCAGCAGGGGTCTAGCGGGTGTCTCCTACAATGAGCAGTTCTTC
CDR3: CASRGLAGVSYNEQFF

V: TRBV5-1
D: NA
size: once
J: TRBJ1-2
DNA: TGCGCCAGCAGCTTGGGGACCGCCGACTATGGCTACACCTTC
CDR3: CASSLGTADYGYTF

V: TRBV3-1/TRBV3-2
D: NA
size: NA
J: TRBJ1-6
DNA: TGTGCCAGCAGCCAAGATCTTGGCGTTTATAATTCACCCCTCCACTTT
CDR3: CASSQDLGVYNSPLHF

V: TRBV3-1/TRBV3-2
D: TRBD2
size: NA
J: TRBJ2-3
DNA: TGTGCCAGCAGCCAAGTAGCGGGAGGCTCAGATACGCAGTATTTT
CDR3: CASSQVAGGSDTQYF

V: TRBV5-5
D: NA
size: few
J: TRBJ1-2
DNA: TGTGCCAGCAGCTTTGAACCGCATCATGGCTACACCTTC
CDR3: CASSFEPHHGYTF

V: TRBV19
D: TRBD2
size: NA
J: TRBJ2-1
DNA: TGTGCCAGTAGTATTGGGGCGGGAGGTTTCAATGAGCAGTTCTTC
CDR3: CASSIGAGGFNEQFF

V: TRBV29-1
D: TRBD2
size: NA
J: TRBJ2-1
DNA: TGCAGCGTCCCGCTAGCGGGAGGTCTCTCCTACAATGAGCAGTTCTTC
CDR3: CSVPLAGGLSYNEQFF

V: TRBV5-8
D: NA
size: NA
J: TRBJ1-2
DNA: TGTGCCAGCAGCGGTGGAGGGGGTGGCTACACCTTC
CDR3: CASSGGGGGYTF

V: TRBV28
D: NA
size: NA
J: TRBJ2-7
DNA: TGTGCCAGCAGTTTAGTTGGCCAGAACGAGCAGTACTTC
CDR3: CASSLVGQNEQYF

V: TRBV3-1/TRBV3-2
D: NA
size: NA
J: TRBJ1-2
DNA: TGTGCCAGCAGCCAAGTCTTCCGGACTGACTATGGCTACACCTTC
CDR3: CASSQVFRTDYGYTF

V: TRBV9
D: NA
size: NA
J: TRBJ2-1
DNA: TGTGCCAGCAGCCCCCAGGGCCACGGGAGTGATGAGCAGTTCTTC
CDR3: CASSPQGHGSDEQFF

V: TRBV18
D: NA
size: NA
J: TRBJ2-3
DNA: TGTGCCAGCGCCCCCAGGATGGCGTCAGATACGCAGTATTTT
CDR3: CASAPRMASDTQYF

V: TRBV12-3/TRBV12-4
D: TRBD1
size: once
J: TRBJ1-3
DNA: TGTGCCAGCAGTTCAGGACAGGGTTACACCATATATTTT
CDR3: CASSSGQGYTIYF

V: TRBV15
D: TRBD1
size: NA
J: TRBJ1-5
DNA: TGTGCCACCAGCAAGACAGGGGACGGCAATCAGCCCCAGCATTTT
CDR3: CATSKTGDGNQPQHF

V: TRBV7-3
D: NA
size: NA
J: TRBJ2-2
DNA: TGTGCCAGCAGCTCCATTTTGGCCGGGGAGCTGTTTTTT
CDR3: CASSSILAGELFF

V: TRBV7-2
D: NA
size: NA
J: TRBJ1-6
DNA: TGTGCCAGCAGCTTACGACAAGTCTCCTATAATTCACCCCTCCACTTT
CDR3: CASSLRQVSYNSPLHF

V: TRBV21-1
D: NA
size: NA
J: TRBJ2-3
DNA: TGTGCCAGCAGCAAAGCAAGGAGCGAGGACAGGAGTACAGATACGCAGTATTTT
CDR3: CASSKARSEDRSTDTQYF

V: TRBV2
D: NA
size: NA
J: TRBJ2-5
DNA: TGTGCCAGCGGGAGGCAGAGCCAAGAGACCCAGTACTTC
CDR3: CASGRQSQETQYF

V: TRBV4-1
D: TRBD2
size: NA
J: TRBJ2-6
DNA: TGCGCCAGCAGCCAAGTCGGGAGGGCCTCTGGGGCCAACGTCCTGACTTTC
CDR3: CASSQVGRASGANVLTF

V: TRBV18
D: TRBD1
size: NA
J: TRBJ1-2
DNA: TGTGCCAGCTCATCGGCGGGACAGGATAACTATGGCTACACCTTC
CDR3: CASSSAGQDNYGYTF

V: TRBV18
D: NA
size: NA
J: TRBJ2-3
DNA: TGTGCCAGCTCACCAAATCCCCCAACTGGGACAGATACGCAGTATTTT
CDR3: CASSPNPPTGTDTQYF

V: TRBV4-3
D: NA
size: NA
J: TRBJ1-5
DNA: TGCGCCAGCAGCCAAGAATTCAGGGTGGGCAATCAGCCCCAGCATTTT
CDR3: CASSQEFRVGNQPQHF

V: TRBV3-1/TRBV3-2
D: TRBD2
size: NA
J: TRBJ2-5
DNA: TGTGCCAGCAGCCAAGAGGCTGTTGGTCTAGCGGGAGGAGGGGTTCAAGAGACCCAGTACTTC
CDR3: CASSQEAVGLAGGGVQETQYF

V: TRBV9
D: TRBD2
size: NA
J: TRBJ2-2
DNA: TGTGCCAGCAGCGACGGACTAGCGGGTATACACGGGGAGCTGTTTTTT
CDR3: CASSDGLAGIHGELFF

V: TRBV5-1
D: NA
size: NA
J: TRBJ1-5
DNA: TGCGCCAGCAGCTTGGGGGGACAAGGCAATCAGCCCCAGCATTTT
CDR3: CASSLGGQGNQPQHF

V: TRBV4-1
D: TRBD2
size: NA
J: TRBJ2-7
DNA: TGCGCCAGCAGCCAAGGACTAGCGGAAAACTACGAGCAGTACTTC
CDR3: CASSQGLAENYEQYF

V: TRBV6-5
D: TRBD1
size: NA
J: TRBJ1-4
DNA: TGTGCCGGGTCGCCAGGGGGCTGGGAAAAACTGTTTTTT
CDR3: CAGSPGGWEKLFF

V: TRBV5-5
D: NA
size: NA
J: TRBJ2-5
DNA: TGTGCCAGCAGCTTGTTGGCAGGGGATCTGGAGACCCAGTACTTC
CDR3: CASSLLAGDLETQYF

V: TRBV27
D: NA
size: NA
J: TRBJ2-1
DNA: TGTGCCAGCAGTCGGATCCAGATGACAGGATCGGCACCGAACAATGAGCAGTTCTTC
CDR3: CASSRIQMTGSAPNNEQFF

V: TRBV3-1/TRBV3-2
D: TRBD1
size: NA
J: TRBJ1-4
DNA: TGTGCCAGCAGCTTGGACAGGGGTAAAAAACTGTTTTTT
CDR3: CASSLDRGKKLFF

V: TRBV6-5
D: NA
size: NA
J: TRBJ1-1
DNA: TGTGCCAGCAGAAACGGACGGAATGAAGCTTTCTTT
CDR3: CASRNGRNEAFF

V: TRBV7-2
D: NA
size: NA
J: TRBJ2-5
DNA: TGTGCCAGCAGCTTAAGCCAGACCCAAGAGACCCAGTACTTC
CDR3: CASSLSQTQETQYF

V: TRBV4-1
D: NA
size: NA
J: TRBJ2-5
DNA: TGCGCCAGCAGCCAAGATCTAGAGACCCAGTACTTC
CDR3: CASSQDLETQYF

V: TRBV5-8
D: NA
size: NA
J: TRBJ2-7
DNA: TGTGCCAGTCGCTCCTATGGCTCCTACGAGCAGTACTTC
CDR3: CASRSYGSYEQYF

V: TRBV19
D: TRBD1
size: NA
J: TRBJ2-7
DNA: TGTGCCAGTAGTAGCTTGACAGGGGCAAACTACGAGCAGTACTTC
CDR3: CASSSLTGANYEQYF

V: TRBV2
D: TRBD1
size: NA
J: TRBJ1-6
DNA: TGTGCCAGCAGTCAGGGGGGGAGCTCCTATAATTCACCCCTCCACTTT
CDR3: CASSQGGSSYNSPLHF

V: TRBV12-3/TRBV12-4
D: NA
size: NA
J: TRBJ2-2
DNA: TGTGCCAGTGATTCGGCTGACACCGGGGAGCTGTTTTTT
CDR3: CASDSADTGELFF

V: TRBV6-4
D: NA
size: NA
J: TRBJ2-1
DNA: TGTGCCAGCAGTGAGACGGGCAATGAGCAGTTCTTC
CDR3: CASSETGNEQFF

V: TRBV9
D: NA
size: NA
J: TRBJ2-7
DNA: TGTGCCAGCAGCCCGTGGACTGGGGAGAACGAGCAGTACTTC
CDR3: CASSPWTGENEQYF

V: TRBV27
D: NA
size: NA
J: TRBJ2-7
DNA: TGTGCCAGCAGTTTTTCGGGGAGGAGCGAGCAGTACTTC
CDR3: CASSFSGRSEQYF

V: TRBV3-1/TRBV3-2
D: TRBD1
size: once
J: TRBJ1-2
DNA: TGTGCCAGCAGCCTAGACAGGGGTTATGGCTACACCTTC
CDR3: CASSLDRGYGYTF

V: TRBV11-2
D: NA
size: NA
J: TRBJ2-3
DNA: TGTGCCAGCAGCTTATCAAGCCTGTCGGATGTAGGGGATACGCAGTATTTT
CDR3: CASSLSSLSDVGDTQYF

V: TRBV12-3/TRBV12-4
D: NA
size: NA
J: TRBJ2-7
DNA: TGTGCCAGCAGCCCCGACATCTCCTACGAGCAGTACTTC
CDR3: CASSPDISYEQYF